This passage covers 3 T cell receptor beta chains from one sample sequenced in a study of shared clonotypes between healthy human individuals. Clones were read by immunoSEQ multiplex PCR, and TCRdb kept only the in-frame ones, dropping some. The sample shows 650,000 to 700,000 clones, less than 95% of them seen only once. Input material: memory CD8+ T cells from PBMCs. The subset is: CD45RO+ cells pooled with CCR7-negative TemRA cells. The receptors here all came from a man aged 18 to 35 in good health. Some clones in this sample may be carry-over from other donors' samples.

The rearrangement uses TRBV6-1 and TRBJ1-2, with 9 positions matching TRBD1. CDR3 size: 14 residues. The J segment lost 6 bases and the V segment lost 4 bases, leaving 6 bases of the junction unmatched. Germline CDR1 is MNHNS and CDR2 is SASEGT. The CDR3 coding sequence is TGTGCCAGCAGTGCAGACAGGGGGTTCGATGGCTACACCTTC. It translates to CASSADRGFDGYTF.

The chain is built from TRBV15 and TRBJ1-2; D is unclear. Germline V gene sequence: CDR1 LNHNV, CDR2 YYDKDF (reference sequence). This CDR3 is built from 16 residues. V was pared by 0 bases and J by 3 bases, with 14 bases between. The CDR3 reads CATSREGRLRDYGYTF. CDR3 bases: TGTGCCACCAGCAGAGAAGGAAGGTTGAGGGACTATGGCTACACCTTC.

A remark on this clone: This specimen includes other DNA sequences encoding the same CDR3. The genes are TRBV27 and TRBJ2-7; 9 positions agree with TRBD1. The V segment lost 8 bases and the J segment 6 bases; nucleotides outside the gene matches: 11. CDR3 size: 14 residues. Germline values: CDR1 MNHEY, CDR2 SMNVEV (reference sequence). Here the CDR3 reads CASSPGQGRREQYF. The CDR3 DNA reads as TGTGCCAGCTCCCCGGGACAGGGAAGGCGCGAGCAGTACTTC.